This T cell receptor beta chain came from a study of OX40 agonist ivuxolimab in advanced cancers. Regarding this clone: What it binds is not known.

General study points: Low normalized clonal expansion also occurred in some nonresponding patients. Researchers report that CD8+ T cells had, on average, more expanded clones than CD4+.

Here immunoSEQ multiplex PCR was the method, and the copy in TCRdb shows in-frame clones only, minus some. In the table there are 75,000 to 95,000 clones, 85% of which are singletons. Per germline, CDR1 MNHGY and CDR2 SAAAGT. The junction had 17 bases not matched to a gene; V was cut back by 6 bases and J by 9 bases. CDR3 length equals 16 residues. The genes are TRBV6-8 and TRBJ2-1; 7 bases align to TRBD2. The receptor comes from an adult with an advanced solid tumor such as melanoma, head and neck, liver or kidney cancer. The sequencing used CD4+ or CD8+ T cells sorted from blood, collected in a trial of the OX40 agonist ivuxolimab. The CDR3 spells CASSPTWGTTDTEQFF. CDR3 coding DNA: TGTGCCAGCAGCCCTACCTGGGGGACTACCGACACTGAGCAGTTCTTC.